Shown below are 18 T cell receptor beta chains from a single sample sequenced in a study of response to subunit inactivated influenza vaccine. TCRdb ran MiXCR on the RT-PCR reads and lists one entry per CDR3 protein. The sample yields about 780,000 distinct CDR3 sequences, about 18% seen once. The specimen was PBMCs from blood, collected less than 6 days after vaccination. The receptors derive from a man aged 50-60 years who received an inactivated influenza vaccine.

The chain joins TRBV20-1 to TRBJ2-1; 8 nucleotides align to TRBD1. Germline V lookup: CDR1 DFQATT, CDR2 SNEGSKA (reference sequence). The ends lost 6 bases at V and 7 bases at J; junction bases unmatched: 17. The CDR3 extends over 16 amino acids. CDR3: CSASGQGNILRNEQFF. The CDR3 DNA is TGCAGTGCGAGTGGACAGGGAAATATACTTCGAAATGAGCAGTTCTTC.

This clonotype was seen repeatedly, ten times or more. The genes are TRBV5-1 and TRBJ2-5; D possibly corresponds to TRBD1 (6 bases). This CDR3 has 13 residues. Germline V lookup: CDR1 SGHRS, CDR2 YFSETQ. V was trimmed by 7 bases and J by 4 bases, leaving 14 bases between them. The CDR3 sequence is CASGAGARETQYF. CDR3 in DNA: TGCGCCAGCGGGGCAGGGGCCAGAGAGACCCAGTACTTC. The full variable domain, its missing parts supplied by reference TRBV5-1 and TRBJ2-5, is KAGVTQTPRYLIKTRGQQVTLSCSPISGHRSVSWYQQTPGQGLQFLFEYFSETQRNKGNFPGRFSGRQFSNSRSEMNVSTLELGDSALYLCASGAGARETQYFGPGTRLLVL.

The chain employs TRBV20-1 and TRBJ2-7, with a possible D match to TRBD1 (6 bases). Trimming left V 4 bases short and J 6 bases short, with 16 bases between. The CDR3 covers 13 residues. Germline V CDR1 and CDR2: DFQATT, SNEGSKA (reference sequence). The CDR3 bases are TGCAGTGCTACCGGGACATCAGCGAGCGAGCAGTACTTC. It yields the protein CSATGTSASEQYF.

This clonotype was seen at least ten times. The chain couples TRBV12-3 or TRBV12-4 to TRBJ1-5, with 9 positions matching TRBD1. The CDR3 has 13 amino acids. The trim removed 10 bases at V and 5 bases at J, leaving 6 bases unmatched. In DNA, the CDR3 is TGTGCCACCCAATGGACAGGGGATCAGCCCCAGCATTTT. Translating gives CATQWTGDQPQHF.

This clonotype was counted ten times or more. The V gene is TRBV12-3 or TRBV12-4, the J gene TRBJ2-7, with TRBD1 matching 10 bases. V gave up 4 bases and J gave up 5 bases; unmatched junction bases: 8. The CDR3 loop spans 15 amino acids. The CDR3 DNA sequence: TGTGCCAGCAGTTCCCCCCGGACAGGGGGTAACGAGCAGTACTTC. It is translated as CASSSPRTGGNEQYF.

This clonotype was observed at least ten times. This chain joins TRBV12-3 or TRBV12-4 and TRBJ1-6; D possibly corresponds to TRBD1 (6 bases). Trimming left V 6 bases short and J 10 bases short, with 16 bases between. The CDR3 is 14 amino acids. The chain's CDR3 is CASSLGQRGSPLHF. CDR3 in DNA: TGTGCCAGCAGCCTGGGACAAAGGGGGTCACCCCTCCACTTT.

The chain links TRBV4-2 to TRBJ2-3, with 8 bases lining up with TRBD2. V was clipped by 4 bases and J by 4 bases; unmatched bases: 13. This CDR3 is 17 amino acids long. Germline V gives CDR1 LGHNA, CDR2 YNFKEQ. In nucleotides, the CDR3 is TGTGCCAGCAGCCGACAAACAGGGTCGGGGGGGGCAGATACGCAGTATTTT. This gives the protein CASSRQTGSGGADTQYF.

This clonotype was seen repeatedly, ten times or more. The chain joins TRBV10-3 to TRBJ2-5, with D maybe TRBD1 (6 bases). Trimming took 6 bases from V and 4 from J, leaving 12 bases between them. Germline CDR1 ENHRY, CDR2 SYGVKD. The CDR3 sequence is 13 residues long. CDR3 in amino acids: CAISETGTETQYF. The CDR3 DNA is TGTGCCATCAGCGAAACAGGGACAGAGACCCAGTACTTC.

This clonotype has just a few counts. J is TRBJ2-7 and V is TRBV29-1; 7 bases are shared with TRBD1. The CDR3 has 13 amino acids. Germline assignment: CDR1 SQVTM and CDR2 ANQGSEA. V lost 6 bases to trimming and J lost 2 bases; unmatched junction nucleotides: 7. The DNA for the CDR3 is TGCAGCGTAGCCGGGACAGCGGCCTACGAGCAGTACTTC. Residues: CSVAGTAAYEQYF.

On this clonotype: At one end the junction does not follow the germline gene, possibly because of a read error. This chain uses TRBV5-1 with TRBJ2-3; D is perhaps TRBD2 (7 bases). Per the germline V gene, CDR1 is SGHRS and CDR2 is YFSETQ. The CDR3 spans 15 residues. The CDR3 protein is CAISLGRGAADTQYF. The CDR3 coding sequence is TGCGCCATCAGCTTGGGTCGGGGGGCGGCGGATACGCAGTATTTT.

In this sample, this clonotype turned up many times. V usage is TRBV12-3 or TRBV12-4 and J usage is TRBJ1-1; no firm D call. V dropped 1 base and J dropped 0 bases, with 6 bases sitting between them. There are 14 residues in the CDR3. The CDR3 protein is CASSLGRMNTEAFF. The CDR3 bases are TGTGCCAGCAGTTTAGGACGGATGAACACTGAAGCTTTCTTT.

The rearrangement uses TRBV21-1 and TRBJ2-5; the D call in the table, TRBD1, was not verified against the DNA. TRBV21-1 is annotated as a pseudogene. The CDR3 loop spans 14 amino acids. The CDR3 protein is CASSTQGIEETQYF. CDR3 coding DNA: TGTGCCAGCAGCACACAGGGAATTGAAGAGACCCAGTACTTC.

In its sample, this clonotype was seen a few times. V usage is TRBV6-1 and J usage is TRBJ2-3, with 8 positions matching TRBD1. The CDR3 extends over 14 amino acids. Trimming took 6 bases from V and 5 from J; bases not matched to a gene: 7. Looked up from germline, CDR1 is MNHNS and CDR2 is SASEGT. CDR3 DNA: TGTGCCAGCAGAGACAGGGGCGAGGGAGATACGCAGTATTTT. Amino acid sequence: CASRDRGEGDTQYF.

This clonotype occurred a few times. The J gene is TRBJ2-2, the V gene TRBV14, with D uncertain. Trimming pared 1 base from V and 3 bases from J, leaving 9 bases between. The CDR3 contains 15 residues. CDR1 SGHDN and CDR2 FVKESK come from the germline V gene. CDR3 nucleotides: TGTGCCAGCAGCCAAGCAGGTTTTTACACCGGGGAGCTGTTTTTT. Translating gives CASSQAGFYTGELFF. Together with reference TRBV14 and TRBJ2-2, the CDR3 gives the full variable domain: EAGVTQFPSHSVIEKGQTVTLRCDPISGHDNLYWYRRVMGKEIKFLLHFVKESKQDESGMPNNRFLAERTGGTYSTLKVQPAELEDSGVYFCASSQAGFYTGELFFGEGSRLTVL.

The chain has TRBV7-2 and TRBJ2-3; D is possibly TRBD2 (5 bases). V lost 6 bases and J lost 7, with 20 bases in between. The CDR3 sequence is 15 residues long. CDR1 is SGHTA and CDR2 is FQGNSA in the germline V gene. The CDR3 nucleotides are TGTGCCAGCAGTGGGGAGCGAGCTGCGTTTAATACGCAGTATTTT. Translating gives CASSGERAAFNTQYF. Looking up the rest from reference TRBV7-2 and TRBJ2-3 gives the full variable domain: GAGVSQSPSNKVTEKGKDVELRCDPISGHTALYWYRQSLGQGLEFLIYFQGNSAPDKSGLPSDRFSAERTGGSVSTLTIQRTQQEDSAVYLCASSGERAAFNTQYFGPGTRLTVL.

V gene TRBV20-1 combines with J gene TRBJ1-1; D is perhaps TRBD1 (6 bases). The CDR3 extends over 13 amino acids. Trimming left V 3 bases short and J 7 bases short, with 15 bases between. The germline gives CDR1 DFQATT, CDR2 SNEGSKA (reference sequence). The CDR3 DNA follows: TGCAGTGCTAGCCTCACAGGGAGTGGTGAAGCTTTCTTT. Amino acid sequence: CSASLTGSGEAFF.

This clonotype was seen more than once but under ten times. The rearrangement uses TRBV24-1 and TRBJ2-2; D possibly matches TRBD1 or TRBD2 (5 bases each). The germline V gene has CDR1 KGHDR and CDR2 SFDVKD. The V and J ends lost 0 bases and 4 bases respectively, with 26 bases between them. The CDR3 is 21 residues long. The CDR3, as DNA: TGTGCCACCAGTGATTTGCAACCGGGACCAACCGCCTCGAGAGGCACCGGGGAGCTGTTTTTT. Translation: CATSDLQPGPTASRGTGELFF.

Ten or more counts support this clonotype. The J gene is TRBJ2-3, the V gene TRBV18; D is uncertain. The CDR3 extends over 13 amino acids. Germline CDR1 is KGHSH and CDR2 is LQKENI. V lost 0 bases and J 0 bases, leaving 1 base between the germline ends. CDR3 sequence (DNA): TGTGCCAGCTCACCACCAAGCACAGATACGCAGTATTTT. As protein: CASSPPSTDTQYF. The full variable domain, rest sourced from reference TRBV18 and TRBJ2-3, is NAGVMQNPRHLVRRRGQEARLRCSPMKGHSHVYWYRQLPEEGLKFMVYLQKENIIDESGMPKERFSAEFPKEGPSILRIQQVVRGDSAAYFCASSPPSTDTQYFGPGTRLTVL.